The subject of this entry is one T cell receptor (beta chain). These data originate in a study of blood T cell repertoires in COVID-19. Whole-study context: Samples representing acute and convalescent COVID-19 were sourced from the United States, Italy and Spain. Sources were T cells, B-cell-depleted T cells, or PBMCs; the material itself was cDNA or gDNA.

J lost 4 bases, V lost 8 bases, and 4 bases had no gene match. This CDR3 region has 12 residues. In germline, CDR1 is GTSNPN, CDR2 SVGIG (reference sequence). Using immunoSEQ multiplex PCR, the repertoire was profiled, and TCRdb retains in-frame clones only, with some absent. The table records roughly 85,000 clones, roughly 80% of them present only once. This sequence originates from a human donor in a cohort sampled during active COVID-19. The chain employs TRBV30 and TRBJ2-5, with 10 bases matching TRBD1. Sequenced input: peripheral blood. The CDR3 DNA reads TGTGCCGGACAGGGGGTAGGAGAGACCCAGTACTTC. This gives the protein CAGQGVGETQYF.